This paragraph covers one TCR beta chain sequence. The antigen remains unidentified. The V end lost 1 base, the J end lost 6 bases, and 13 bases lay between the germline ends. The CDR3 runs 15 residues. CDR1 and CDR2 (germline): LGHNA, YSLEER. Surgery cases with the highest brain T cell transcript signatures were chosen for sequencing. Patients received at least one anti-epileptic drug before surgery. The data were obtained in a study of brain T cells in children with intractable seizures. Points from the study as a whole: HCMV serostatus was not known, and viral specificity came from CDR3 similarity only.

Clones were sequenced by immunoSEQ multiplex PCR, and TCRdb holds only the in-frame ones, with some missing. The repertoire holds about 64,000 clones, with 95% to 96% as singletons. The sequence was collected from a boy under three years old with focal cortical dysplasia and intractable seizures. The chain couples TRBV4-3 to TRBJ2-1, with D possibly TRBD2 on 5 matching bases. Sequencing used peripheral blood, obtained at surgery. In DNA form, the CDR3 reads TGCGCCAGCAGCCAAGTTGGTCAGCGGAGCAATGAGCAGTTCTTC. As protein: CASSQVGQRSNEQFF.